This T cell receptor (beta chain) comes out of a study of blood T cell repertoires in COVID-19. About the research overall: Donors in the United States, Italy and Spain gave samples during acute or convalescent COVID-19. PBMCs, B-cell-depleted T cells, or T cells were the source of the cDNA or gDNA that made up the material.

In this sample, this clone turned up once. Per the study methods: Nucleated cell counts were estimated from reference gene primer amplification. Some clones are missing from TCRdb's copy, which holds only in-frame ones; the method was immunoSEQ multiplex PCR. V, J and clone size are taken as reported in that table, and D and trimming were inferred from the DNA itself. The table lists some 130,000 clones, around 80% of them singletons, with around 13% in the top ten. V lost 6 bases and J 4 bases, leaving 9 bases between the germline ends. Germline assignment: CDR1 MNHEY and CDR2 SVGAGI. The CDR3 has 13 residues.

The sample comprised peripheral blood. The receptor was derived from a man aged 80 or over with acute or convalescent COVID-19. The gene calls are TRBV6-5 and TRBJ1-4; possible D gene TRBD1, 6 bases. CDR3 DNA: TGTGCCAGCAGAGAGGACAGTAATGAAAAACTGTTTTTT. Translating it yields CASREDSNEKLFF.